These 6 T cell receptor beta chains were sequenced from one sample in a study of blood T cell repertoires in COVID-19. TCRdb keeps only in-frame clones here, not all; method: immunoSEQ multiplex PCR. The sample has 90,000 to 120,000 clones, about nine tenths seen once; the top ten hold about 6.8%. The specimen sequenced was peripheral blood. These receptors were obtained from a man in his fifties with active or convalescent COVID-19.

The gene calls are TRBV19 and TRBJ1-2; D is possibly TRBD1 (6 bases). The CDR3 is 14 residues long. Trimming left V 6 bases short and J 0 bases short, with 11 bases between. Germline loops: CDR1 LNHDA, CDR2 SQIVND (reference sequence). The CDR3 nucleotides read TGTGCCAGTAGGACACAGGGATCTAACTATGGCTACACCTTC. Residues: CASRTQGSNYGYTF.

The genes are TRBV18 and TRBJ2-7, with TRBD1 matching 7 bases. Germline V gene lookup returns CDR1 KGHSH and CDR2 LQKENI. The junction had 7 bases not matched to a gene; V was cut back by 4 bases and J by 4 bases. This CDR3 is built from 14 residues. This chain's CDR3 is CASSHGTERYEQYF. In DNA, the CDR3 is TGTGCCAGCTCACACGGGACAGAAAGGTACGAGCAGTACTTC.

This chain connects TRBV30 to TRBJ1-1, with D maybe TRBD1 (6 bases). Trimming took off 3 bases at V and 2 bases at J, with 10 bases between the two ends. This CDR3 has 13 amino acids. Germline V gene sequence: CDR1 GTSNPN, CDR2 SVGIG (reference sequence). This CDR3 is CAWSAGANTEAFF. The CDR3 region has the DNA TGTGCCTGGAGCGCAGGGGCTAACACTGAAGCTTTCTTT.

This chain links TRBV5-4 with TRBJ2-3; tentative D call: TRBD2 (7 bases). Trimming removed 0 bases at V and 1 base at J, with 12 bases between. This CDR3 is built from 16 residues. Per the germline V gene, CDR1 is SGHNT and CDR2 is YYREEE (reference sequence). The CDR3 loop reads CASSLAGGAGTDTQYF. DNA for the CDR3: TGTGCCAGCAGCTTGGCGGGGGGCGCGGGCACAGATACGCAGTATTTT.

This chain uses TRBV28 with TRBJ2-7, with 9 positions matching TRBD1. Germline loops: CDR1 MDHEN, CDR2 SYDVKM. The CDR3 consists of 15 residues. After removal of 5 bases from V and 4 bases from J, the junction contained 9 bases not matched to a gene. The CDR3: CASSTRDRVGYEQYF. The CDR3 DNA reads TGTGCCAGCAGTACGCGGGACAGGGTAGGGTACGAGCAGTACTTC.

The chain is built from TRBV6-1 and TRBJ1-2; D is unclear. Trimming cost V 2 bases and J 4 bases, with 8 bases left between them. This CDR3 region has 13 residues. Germline CDR1 is MNHNS and CDR2 is SASEGT. CDR3 protein: CASSEFDTYGYTF. CDR3 DNA sequence: TGTGCCAGCAGTGAATTTGACACCTATGGCTACACCTTC.